This TCR beta chain was documented in a study of vaccination effects on CD4 cells after COVID-19. On the study more broadly: Participants were given two doses of BNT162b2 or mRNA-1273 vaccine. Study outcomes and limitations: Among infection- and vaccine-induced clones, marked clonal contraction occurred late after vaccination.

Antigen-specific CD4+ T cells were first expanded with viral peptide pools by the ViraFEST assay and only then sequenced. Having been cultured for about 10 days, the cells underwent CD4+ T cell isolation. As concerns this clone: Its specificity is unknown.

Deletions cut 7 bases from V and 0 bases from J, with 16 bases between. This CDR3 is 15 amino acids long. CDR1 is SQVTM, CDR2 ANQGSEA, per germline. The method was immunoSEQ multiplex PCR; TCRdb's version includes in-frame clones alone and lacks a portion of them. This sample carries under 13,000 clones, roughly 74% of them seen once, and the ten largest clones take roughly 26%. The sequence came from a human donor who received a COVID-19 vaccine. Here the sequenced sample was CD4+ T cells from PBMCs cultured with HCoV-229E spike peptides, taken before COVID-19 vaccination. The chain has TRBV29-1 and TRBJ1-5, with D possibly matching TRBD1 (5 bases). The CDR3 spells CSDRGGHYSNQPQHF. DNA of the CDR3: TGCAGCGACCGGGGAGGACATTATAGCAATCAGCCCCAGCATTTT.